The rows below give T cell receptor beta chains drawn from one sample of a study of graft-versus-host responses after intestinal transplantation. The data were produced by immunoSEQ multiplex PCR, yet TCRdb's version contains in-frame clones alone and is incomplete. The data contain 90,000 to 150,000 clones, approximately 92% of them singletons. These receptors lack a known antigen. The sample here was unstimulated CD4+ T cells sorted from spleen or lymph node cells, taken before intestinal transplant. The receptors derive from a human donor who received an intestinal transplant. Each CDR3 is given with its conserved first and last residue. A D gene is named only where the DNA matches it firmly. Only part of the rows carry a size: once, few, many, or a class if the clone is expanded.

D gene | J gene | V gene | clone size | CDR3 DNA | CDR3 protein
TRBD2 | TRBJ2-1 | TRBV11-3 | - | TGTGCCAGCAGCTCAGGGTCGGGGCGGGAGGGCTACAATGAGCAGTTCTTC | CASSSGSGREGYNEQFF
- | TRBJ2-5 | TRBV9 | - | TGTGCCAGCAGCCCTAGGGGGGGTTGGCAAGAGACCCAGTACTTC | CASSPRGGWQETQYF
TRBD1 | TRBJ2-5 | TRBV7-9 | - | TGTGCCAGCAGCTTAGCGGGGGGGACAGGGAAAGAGACCCAGTACTTC | CASSLAGGTGKETQYF
TRBD2 | TRBJ2-7 | TRBV10-3 | - | TGTGCCATCGATTCCGGGAGGACTAGCGGGAGAAGAGGGACCTACGAGCAGTACTTC | CAIDSGRTSGRRGTYEQYF
- | TRBJ2-5 | TRBV28 | - | TGTGCCAGCAGTTTATACGGGACCTGGGACCAGTACTTC | CASSLYGTWDQYF
- | TRBJ2-7 | TRBV5-1 | - | TGCGCCAGCAGCTTGGTCGGGATCTACGAGCAGTACTTC | CASSLVGIYEQYF
- | TRBJ2-3 | TRBV6-5 | - | TGTGCCAGCAGTTACGCCTCAGGAGATACGCAGTATTTT | CASSYASGDTQYF
- | TRBJ1-2 | TRBV18 | - | TGTGCCAGCTCACCACCGGCGTCTTATAACTATGGCTACACCTTC | CASSPPASYNYGYTF
- | TRBJ1-1 | TRBV2 | - | TGTGCCAGCAGTGAAGAGTTGAACACTGAAGCTTTCTTT | CASSEELNTEAFF
TRBD1 | TRBJ2-5 | TRBV4-1 | - | TGCGCCAGCGGTTATCACAGGGGAGAGACCCAGTACTTC | CASGYHRGETQYF
- | TRBJ2-2 | TRBV7-9 | - | TGTGCCAGCAGTCCGAACACCGGGGAGCTGTTTTTT | CASSPNTGELFF
TRBD2 | TRBJ2-2 | TRBV6-5 | - | TGTGCCAGCAGTTCCGTCCTAGCGGGAGGGGCCGGGGAGCTGTTTTTT | CASSSVLAGGAGELFF
- | TRBJ2-1 | TRBV4-2 | - | TGTGCCAGCAGCCAATTAGCGGAGGGGGCCAATGAGCAGTTCTTC | CASSQLAEGANEQFF
- | TRBJ2-3 | TRBV5-1 | once | TGCGCCAGCAGCTTGGTTGTTAGGACAGAAGGAGATACGCAGTATTTT | CASSLVVRTEGDTQYF
- | TRBJ1-1 | TRBV15 | - | TGTGCCACCAGCAGAGATGTCGGGGGGACTGAAGCTTTCTTT | CATSRDVGGTEAFF
- | TRBJ1-1 | TRBV6-5 | - | TGTGCCAGCAGTTACTCGAGAAGGCCACCTCGCGAAGCTTTCTTT | CASSYSRRPPREAFF